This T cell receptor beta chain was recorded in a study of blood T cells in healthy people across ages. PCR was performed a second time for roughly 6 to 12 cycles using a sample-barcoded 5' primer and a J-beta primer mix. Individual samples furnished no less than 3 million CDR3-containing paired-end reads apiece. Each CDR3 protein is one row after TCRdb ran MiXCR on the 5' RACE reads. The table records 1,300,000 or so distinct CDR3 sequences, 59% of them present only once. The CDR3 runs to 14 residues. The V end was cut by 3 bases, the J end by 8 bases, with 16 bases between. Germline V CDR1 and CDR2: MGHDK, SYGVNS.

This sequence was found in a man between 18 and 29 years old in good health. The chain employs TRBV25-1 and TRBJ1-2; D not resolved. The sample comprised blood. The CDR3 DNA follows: TGTGCCAGCAGTGATGCCGGACGGTTCCAGGGCTACACCTTC. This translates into CASSDAGRFQGYTF.